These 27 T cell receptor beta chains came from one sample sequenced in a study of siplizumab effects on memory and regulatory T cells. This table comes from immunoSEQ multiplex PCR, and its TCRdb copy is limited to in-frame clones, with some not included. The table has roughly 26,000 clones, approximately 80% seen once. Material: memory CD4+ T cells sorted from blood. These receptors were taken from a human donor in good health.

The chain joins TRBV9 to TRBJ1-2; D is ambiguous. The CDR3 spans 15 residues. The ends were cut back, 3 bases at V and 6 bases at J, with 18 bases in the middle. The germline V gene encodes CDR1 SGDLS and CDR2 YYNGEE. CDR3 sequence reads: CASSGRRGVLDGYTF. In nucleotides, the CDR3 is TGTGCCAGCAGCGGACGGCGTGGGGTTTTAGATGGCTACACCTTC.

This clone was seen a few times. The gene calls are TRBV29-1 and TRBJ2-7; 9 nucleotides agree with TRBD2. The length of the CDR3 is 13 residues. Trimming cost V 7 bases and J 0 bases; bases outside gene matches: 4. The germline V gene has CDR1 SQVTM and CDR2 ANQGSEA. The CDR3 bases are TGCAGCGCCCGACTAGCGGACTCCTACGAGCAGTACTTC. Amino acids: CSARLADSYEQYF.

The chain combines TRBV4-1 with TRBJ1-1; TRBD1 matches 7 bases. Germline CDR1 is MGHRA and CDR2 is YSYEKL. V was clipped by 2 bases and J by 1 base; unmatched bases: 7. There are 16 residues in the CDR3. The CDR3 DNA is TGCGCCAGCAGCCAACCTCAGGGGGGGGCGAACACTGAAGCTTTCTTT. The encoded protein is CASSQPQGGANTEAFF.

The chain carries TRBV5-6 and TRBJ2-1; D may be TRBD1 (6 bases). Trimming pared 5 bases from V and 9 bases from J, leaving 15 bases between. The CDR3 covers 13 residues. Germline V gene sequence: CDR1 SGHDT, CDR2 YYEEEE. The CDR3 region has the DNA TGTGCCAGCAGAAGCCTTGGGGGCGGTGAGCAGTTCTTC. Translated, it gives CASRSLGGGEQFF.

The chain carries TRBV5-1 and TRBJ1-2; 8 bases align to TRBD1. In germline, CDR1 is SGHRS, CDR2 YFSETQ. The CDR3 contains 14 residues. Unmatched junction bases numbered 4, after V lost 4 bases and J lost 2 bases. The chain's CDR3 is CASSGWTGNYGYTF. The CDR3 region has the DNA TGCGCCAGCAGCGGGTGGACAGGGAACTATGGCTACACCTTC.

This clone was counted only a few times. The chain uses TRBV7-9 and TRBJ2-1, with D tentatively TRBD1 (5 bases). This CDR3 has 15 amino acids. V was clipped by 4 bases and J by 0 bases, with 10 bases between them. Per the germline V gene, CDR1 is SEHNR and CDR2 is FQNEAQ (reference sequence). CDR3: CASSSHRSSYNEQFF. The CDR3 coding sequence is TGTGCCAGCAGCTCGCACAGGAGCTCCTACAATGAGCAGTTCTTC.

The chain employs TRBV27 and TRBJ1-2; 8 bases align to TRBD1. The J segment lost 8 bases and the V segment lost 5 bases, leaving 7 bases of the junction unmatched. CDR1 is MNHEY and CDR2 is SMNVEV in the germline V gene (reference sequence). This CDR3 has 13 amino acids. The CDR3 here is CASSPDRVRGYTF. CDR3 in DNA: TGTGCCAGCAGTCCGGACAGGGTGAGAGGCTACACCTTC.

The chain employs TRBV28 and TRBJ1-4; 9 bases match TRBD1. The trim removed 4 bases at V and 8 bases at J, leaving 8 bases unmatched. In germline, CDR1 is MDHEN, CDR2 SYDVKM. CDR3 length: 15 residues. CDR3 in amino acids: CASSSAGQGSEKLFF. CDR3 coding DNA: TGTGCCAGCAGTTCGGCGGGACAGGGAAGCGAAAAACTGTTTTTT. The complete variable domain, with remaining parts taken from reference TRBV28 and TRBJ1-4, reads DVKVTQSSRYLVKRTGEKVFLECVQDMDHENMFWYRQDPGLGLRLIYFSYDVKMKEKGDIPEGYSVSREKKERFSLILESASTNQTSMYLCASSSAGQGSEKLFFGSGTQLSVL.

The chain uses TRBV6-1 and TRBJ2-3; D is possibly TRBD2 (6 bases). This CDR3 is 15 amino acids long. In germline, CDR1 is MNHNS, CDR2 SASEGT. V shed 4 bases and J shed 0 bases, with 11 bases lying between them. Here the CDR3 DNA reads TGTGCCAGCAGTGCCCAGGGACTGAGCACAGATACGCAGTATTTT. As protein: CASSAQGLSTDTQYF.

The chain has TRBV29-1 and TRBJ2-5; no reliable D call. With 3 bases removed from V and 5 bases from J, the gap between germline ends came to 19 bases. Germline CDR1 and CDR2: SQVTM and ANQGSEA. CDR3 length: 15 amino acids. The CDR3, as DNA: TGCAGCGTTGATGGGCCGACGGGTACGACGGAGACCCAGTACTTC. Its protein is CSVDGPTGTTETQYF.

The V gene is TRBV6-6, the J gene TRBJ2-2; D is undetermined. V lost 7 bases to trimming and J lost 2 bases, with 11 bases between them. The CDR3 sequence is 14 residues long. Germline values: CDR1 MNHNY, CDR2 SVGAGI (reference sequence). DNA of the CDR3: TGTGCCAGCACCCGTAGCCGTAACACCGGGGAGCTGTTTTTT. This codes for CASTRSRNTGELFF.

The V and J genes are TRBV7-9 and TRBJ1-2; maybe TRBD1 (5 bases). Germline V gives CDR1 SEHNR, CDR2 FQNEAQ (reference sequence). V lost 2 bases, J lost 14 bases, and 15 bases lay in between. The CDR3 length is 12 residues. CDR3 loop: CASSLSQGNSTF. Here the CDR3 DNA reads TGTGCCAGCAGCTTAAGCCAGGGAAATTCTACCTTC.

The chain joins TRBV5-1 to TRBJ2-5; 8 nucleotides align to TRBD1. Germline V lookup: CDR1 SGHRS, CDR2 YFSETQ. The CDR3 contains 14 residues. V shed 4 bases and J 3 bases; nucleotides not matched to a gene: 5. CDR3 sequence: CASSTGQGEETQYF. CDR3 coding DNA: TGCGCCAGCAGCACAGGACAGGGTGAAGAGACCCAGTACTTC.

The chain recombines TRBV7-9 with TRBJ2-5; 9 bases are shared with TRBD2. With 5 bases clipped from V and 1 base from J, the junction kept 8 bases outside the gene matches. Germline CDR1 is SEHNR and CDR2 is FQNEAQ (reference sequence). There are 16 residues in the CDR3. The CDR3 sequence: CASSPATLAGQETQYF. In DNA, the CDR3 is TGTGCCAGCAGCCCTGCCACACTAGCGGGCCAAGAGACCCAGTACTTC. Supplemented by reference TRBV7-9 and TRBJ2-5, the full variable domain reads DTGVSQNPRHKITKRGQNVTFRCDPISEHNRLYWYRQTLGQGPEFLTYFQNEAQLEKSRLLSDRFSAERPKGSFSTLEIQRTEQGDSAMYLCASSPATLAGQETQYFGPGTRLLVL.

CDR3 nucleotide sequence: TGTGCCAGCAACCTAGGGGAGCATGAGCAGTTCTTC. Its translation: CASNLGEHEQFF. This chain uses TRBV6-6 with TRBJ2-1, with D tentatively TRBD1 or TRBD2 (5 bases each). The CDR3 spans 12 residues. CDR1 is MNHNY, CDR2 SVGAGI, per germline (reference sequence). Trimming stripped 7 bases from V and 8 bases from J, with 12 bases between.

As DNA, the CDR3 is TGCGCCAGCAGCCCGTTCGGCGAACAGCCCCAGCATTTT. Residues: CASSPFGEQPQHF. This sequence joins TRBV5-1 and TRBJ1-5; D ambiguous. The CDR3 is 13 amino acids. Trimming pared 4 bases from V and 7 bases from J, leaving 12 bases between. CDR1 is SGHRS, CDR2 YFSETQ, per germline.

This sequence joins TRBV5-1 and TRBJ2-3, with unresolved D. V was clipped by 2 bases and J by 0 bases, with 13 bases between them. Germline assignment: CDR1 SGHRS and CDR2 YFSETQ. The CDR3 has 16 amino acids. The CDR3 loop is CASSFRRITSTDTQYF. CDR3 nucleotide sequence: TGCGCCAGCAGCTTCCGACGGATAACTAGCACAGATACGCAGTATTTT.

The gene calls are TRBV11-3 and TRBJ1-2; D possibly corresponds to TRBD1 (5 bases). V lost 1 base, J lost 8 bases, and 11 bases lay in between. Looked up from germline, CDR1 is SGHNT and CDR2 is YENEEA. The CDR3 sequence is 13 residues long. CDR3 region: CASSLGQYIGYTF. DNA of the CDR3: TGTGCCAGCAGCTTAGGACAGTACATCGGCTACACCTTC.

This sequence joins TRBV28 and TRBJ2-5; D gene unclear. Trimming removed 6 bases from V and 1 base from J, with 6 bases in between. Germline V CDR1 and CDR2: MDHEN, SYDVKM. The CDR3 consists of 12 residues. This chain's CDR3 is CASSYSQETQYF. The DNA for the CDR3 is TGTGCCAGCAGCTACTCCCAAGAGACCCAGTACTTC. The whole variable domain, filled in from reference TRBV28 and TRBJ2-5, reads DVKVTQSSRYLVKRTGEKVFLECVQDMDHENMFWYRQDPGLGLRLIYFSYDVKMKEKGDIPEGYSVSREKKERFSLILESASTNQTSMYLCASSYSQETQYFGPGTRLLVL.

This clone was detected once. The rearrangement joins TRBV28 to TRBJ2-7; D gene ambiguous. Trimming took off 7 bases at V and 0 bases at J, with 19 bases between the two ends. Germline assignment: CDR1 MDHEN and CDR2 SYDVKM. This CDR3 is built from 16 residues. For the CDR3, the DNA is TGTGCCAGCATCTCGGCCCCGGCCCCCTTCTCCTACGAGCAGTACTTC. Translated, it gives CASISAPAPFSYEQYF.

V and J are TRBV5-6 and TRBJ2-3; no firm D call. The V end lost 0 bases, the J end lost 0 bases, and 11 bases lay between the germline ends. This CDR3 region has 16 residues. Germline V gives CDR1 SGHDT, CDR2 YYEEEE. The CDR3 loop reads CASSLAVHSSTDTQYF. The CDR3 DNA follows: TGTGCCAGCAGCTTGGCCGTACATTCTAGCACAGATACGCAGTATTTT. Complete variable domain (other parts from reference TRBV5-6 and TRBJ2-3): DAGVTQSPTHLIKTRGQQVTLRCSPKSGHDTVSWYQQALGQGPQFIFQYYEEEERQRGNFPDRFSGHQFPNYSSELNVNALLLGDSALYLCASSLAVHSSTDTQYFGPGTRLTVL.

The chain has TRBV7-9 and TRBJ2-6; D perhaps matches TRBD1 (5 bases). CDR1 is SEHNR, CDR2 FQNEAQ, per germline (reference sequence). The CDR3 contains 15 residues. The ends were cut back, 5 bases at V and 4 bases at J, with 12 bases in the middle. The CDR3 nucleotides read TGTGCCAGCAGCCCCAGGGTAGCAGGGGCCAACGTCCTGACTTTC. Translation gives CASSPRVAGANVLTF.

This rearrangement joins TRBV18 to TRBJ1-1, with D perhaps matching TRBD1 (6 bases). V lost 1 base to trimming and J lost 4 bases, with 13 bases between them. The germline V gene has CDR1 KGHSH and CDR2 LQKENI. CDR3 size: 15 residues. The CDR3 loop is CASSPQNQGGTEAFF. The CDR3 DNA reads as TGTGCCAGCTCACCACAAAACCAAGGGGGCACTGAAGCTTTCTTT.

CDR3 coding DNA: TGTGCCAGCAGCTTAGGTATCAACCGGTCCTATAATTCACCCCTCCACTTT. Encoded protein: CASSLGINRSYNSPLHF. The chain couples TRBV7-9 to TRBJ1-6; D not resolved. Germline-derived CDR1 and CDR2 are SEHNR and FQNEAQ (reference sequence). Trimming took 1 base from V and 1 from J, leaving 11 bases between them. The CDR3 is 17 residues long.

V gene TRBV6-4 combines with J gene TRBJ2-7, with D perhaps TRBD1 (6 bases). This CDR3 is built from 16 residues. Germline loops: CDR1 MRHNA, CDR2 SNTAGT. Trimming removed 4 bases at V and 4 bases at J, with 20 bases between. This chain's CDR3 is CASSVVSRTVEYEQYF. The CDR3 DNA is TGTGCCAGCAGTGTCGTATCCAGGACAGTAGAGTACGAGCAGTACTTC.

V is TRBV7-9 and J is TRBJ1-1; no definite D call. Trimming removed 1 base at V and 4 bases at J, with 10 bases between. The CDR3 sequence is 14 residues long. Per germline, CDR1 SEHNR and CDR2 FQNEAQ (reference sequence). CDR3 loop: CASSLVIGVTEAFF. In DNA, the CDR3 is TGTGCCAGCAGCTTAGTCATCGGGGTCACTGAAGCTTTCTTT. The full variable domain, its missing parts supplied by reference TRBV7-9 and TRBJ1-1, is DTGVSQNPRHKITKRGQNVTFRCDPISEHNRLYWYRQTLGQGPEFLTYFQNEAQLEKSRLLSDRFSAERPKGSFSTLEIQRTEQGDSAMYLCASSLVIGVTEAFFGQGTRLTVV.

CDR3 protein: CSVEGWGYEQYF. The CDR3 DNA sequence: TGCAGCGTTGAAGGGTGGGGATACGAGCAGTACTTC. The chain combines TRBV29-1 with TRBJ2-7; no clear D. Trimming took off 1 base at V and 4 bases at J, with 8 bases between the two ends. This CDR3 contains 12 residues. In germline, CDR1 is SQVTM, CDR2 ANQGSEA.